These 10 T cell receptor beta chains originate from one sample sequenced in a study of relationships among human T cell subsets. Semiquantitative ARM-PCR amplified T cell receptor alpha and beta CDR3 regions from mRNA. Tagged nested gene-specific primers were used first, then communal superprimers amplified exponentially. TCRdb used MiXCR to reprocess the multiplex PCR reads, holding one entry per CDR3 protein. Of about 2,800 distinct CDR3 sequences listed, 82% are singletons. Sequencing input: total T cells sorted from blood. The receptors originated from a man aged 40-49 years in good health.

The J gene is TRBJ1-1, the V gene TRBV7-9; the D gene is possibly TRBD1 (5 bases). The V gene lost 5 bases and the J gene lost 6 bases, with 16 bases spanning the gap. This CDR3 region has 14 residues. In germline, CDR1 is SEHNR, CDR2 FQNEAQ (reference sequence). CDR3 sequence (DNA): TGTGCCAGCAGCCGGGCAGGGTCGGGGGCTGAAGCTTTCTTT. Translating it yields CASSRAGSGAEAFF. The whole variable domain, filled in from reference TRBV7-9 and TRBJ1-1, reads DTGVSQNPRHKITKRGQNVTFRCDPISEHNRLYWYRQTLGQGPEFLTYFQNEAQLEKSRLLSDRFSAERPKGSFSTLEIQRTEQGDSAMYLCASSRAGSGAEAFFGQGTRLTVV.

The chain recombines TRBV5-1 with TRBJ2-7, with 9 nucleotides matching TRBD1. Trimming removed 4 bases from V and 5 bases from J; junction bases left unmatched: 7. The CDR3 runs 14 residues. The germline gives CDR1 SGHRS, CDR2 YFSETQ. The CDR3 coding sequence is TGCGCCAGCAGCAGGACAGGGGAGAGCAACGAGCAGTACTTC. It translates to CASSRTGESNEQYF.

V usage is TRBV11-2 and J usage is TRBJ2-1; the D call may be TRBD1 or TRBD2 (5 bases each). V was cut by 2 bases and J by 5 bases, with 10 bases left in between. This CDR3 contains 14 residues. The germline gives CDR1 SGHAT, CDR2 FQNNGV. The CDR3 DNA follows: TGTGCCAGCAGCTTATGGGGGAGCGACAATGAGCAGTTCTTC. Protein sequence: CASSLWGSDNEQFF.

V is TRBV11-2 and J is TRBJ2-7; 7 positions agree with TRBD2. V lost 5 bases, J lost 0 bases, and 25 bases stayed unmatched. CDR3 length: 21 amino acids. Germline loops: CDR1 SGHAT, CDR2 FQNNGV. The CDR3 DNA follows: TGTGCCAGCAGCCCATCGGGGAGGAGACAGAGTGCAGCGGGGCCCTCCTACGAGCAGTACTTC. Its translation: CASSPSGRRQSAAGPSYEQYF.

The V and J genes are TRBV11-2 and TRBJ2-4, with 8 bases matching TRBD2. Germline CDR1 SGHAT, CDR2 FQNNGV. The CDR3 loop spans 15 amino acids. Germline trimming cut 4 bases from V and 10 bases from J; bases unmatched to any gene: 12. The CDR3 spells CASSSAGSGGGIQYF. CDR3 DNA sequence: TGTGCCAGCAGCTCAGCCGGCAGCGGGGGTGGGATTCAGTACTTC.

The chain links TRBV28 to TRBJ2-1, with 8 positions matching TRBD2. The CDR3 is 15 amino acids. Germline V CDR1 and CDR2: MDHEN, SYDVKM. V was clipped by 5 bases and J by 0 bases; unmatched bases: 3. CDR3 DNA sequence: TGTGCCAGCAGTCCCCGGGAGGGCTCCTACAATGAGCAGTTCTTC. It codes for CASSPREGSYNEQFF.

The chain combines TRBV28 with TRBJ1-5, with 10 bases aligning to TRBD1. Germline CDR1 MDHEN, CDR2 SYDVKM. With 6 bases clipped from V and 5 bases from J, the junction kept 7 bases outside the gene matches. The CDR3 contains 15 residues. CDR3 sequence: CASRSPGTGDQPQHF. The CDR3 DNA follows: TGTGCCAGCAGGTCACCCGGGACAGGGGATCAGCCCCAGCATTTT. Looking up the rest from reference TRBV28 and TRBJ1-5 gives the full variable domain: DVKVTQSSRYLVKRTGEKVFLECVQDMDHENMFWYRQDPGLGLRLIYFSYDVKMKEKGDIPEGYSVSREKKERFSLILESASTNQTSMYLCASRSPGTGDQPQHFGDGTRLSIL.

This clonotype was seen a single time. The V call is TRBV28, the J call TRBJ2-1; no definite D call. Germline CDR1 reads MDHEN; CDR2 reads SYDVKM. The germline V and J ends were trimmed by 6 bases and 6 bases, with 12 bases remaining between them. The CDR3 consists of 13 residues. The CDR3 DNA reads TGTGCCAGCAGCTTAAGACAACCCAATGAGCAGTTCTTC. Protein: CASSLRQPNEQFF.

The rearrangement uses TRBV20-1 and TRBJ2-7, with D perhaps TRBD2 (6 bases). Per germline, CDR1 DFQATT and CDR2 SNEGSKA (reference sequence). The CDR3 covers 15 residues. Deletions cut 3 bases from V and 2 bases from J, with 17 bases between. The CDR3 sequence: CSARGEIAATYEQYF. CDR3 nucleotides: TGCAGTGCTAGGGGGGAAATAGCGGCCACCTACGAGCAGTACTTC.

This clonotype was found a few times. V is TRBV28 and J is TRBJ2-4; 7 bases line up with TRBD1. J was trimmed by 15 bases and V by 5 bases; bases with no gene match: 10. The CDR3 is 12 amino acids. Per germline, CDR1 MDHEN and CDR2 SYDVKM. The CDR3 loop is CASSTTTGRLYF. CDR3 nucleotide sequence: TGTGCCAGCAGTACGACGACAGGGCGCTTGTACTTC.